Listed below are T cell receptor beta chains from one sample, sequenced in a study of blood T cell repertoires in COVID-19. Profiled with immunoSEQ multiplex PCR; TCRdb holds only in-frame clones, not every one. The data show about 28,000 clones, roughly 87% seen once. Sequencing used peripheral blood. The receptors were sampled from a man between 60 and 75 years old with active COVID-19. CDR3s include the opening cysteine and the closing phenylalanine or tryptophan. Fields, in order: V gene, D gene, J gene, clone size, CDR3 protein, CDR3 DNA. A D gene is named only where the DNA matches it firmly. Size tells how often a clone was seen (once, few, many) or the class of an expanded clone, and some rows leave it out.

V gene: TRBV28; D gene: TRBD1; J gene: TRBJ1-5; clone size: .; CDR3 protein: CASAWGQGGTKPQHF; CDR3 DNA: TGTGCCAGCGCTTGGGGCCAGGGGGGTACAAAGCCCCAGCATTTT
V gene: TRBV9; D gene: TRBD2; J gene: TRBJ2-1; clone size: few; CDR3 protein: CASSVFSGGAVNEQFF; CDR3 DNA: TGTGCCAGCAGCGTATTCAGCGGGGGGGCCGTCAATGAGCAGTTCTTC
V gene: TRBV24-1; D gene: TRBD1; J gene: TRBJ2-7; clone size: .; CDR3 protein: CATSPGQGVSYEQYF; CDR3 DNA: TGTGCCACCAGTCCGGGACAGGGCGTTTCCTACGAGCAGTACTTC
V gene: TRBV19; D gene: .; J gene: TRBJ1-5; clone size: .; CDR3 protein: CASSISGAGPQHF; CDR3 DNA: TGTGCCAGTAGTATAAGCGGCGCGGGGCCCCAGCATTTT
V gene: TRBV14; D gene: .; J gene: TRBJ1-3; clone size: .; CDR3 protein: CASSLLLGSPAGNTIYF; CDR3 DNA: TGTGCCAGCAGCCTTCTGTTGGGCAGCCCCGCTGGAAACACCATATATTTT
V gene: TRBV28; D gene: TRBD1; J gene: TRBJ1-6; clone size: .; CDR3 protein: CASSVQGRKNSPLHF; CDR3 DNA: TGTGCCAGCAGCGTACAGGGGAGGAAAAATTCACCCCTCCACTTT
V gene: TRBV4-1; D gene: TRBD2; J gene: TRBJ2-7; clone size: .; CDR3 protein: CASSRLAGDPSYEQYF; CDR3 DNA: TGCGCCAGCAGCCGTCTAGCGGGGGATCCCTCCTACGAGCAGTACTTC
V gene: TRBV12-3/TRBV12-4; D gene: .; J gene: TRBJ1-4; clone size: .; CDR3 protein: CASSPFQGEKLFF; CDR3 DNA: TGTGCCAGCAGCCCCTTCCAGGGGGAAAAACTGTTTTTT
V gene: TRBV28; D gene: TRBD1; J gene: TRBJ2-7; clone size: .; CDR3 protein: CASRPTGVNKNEQYF; CDR3 DNA: TGTGCCAGCAGGCCGACAGGGGTAAATAAGAACGAGCAGTACTTC
V gene: TRBV27; D gene: .; J gene: TRBJ1-6; clone size: .; CDR3 protein: CASSSIEFYNSPLHF; CDR3 DNA: TGTGCCAGCAGTTCCATAGAGTTTTATAATTCACCCCTCCACTTT
V gene: TRBV5-1; D gene: TRBD2; J gene: TRBJ2-3; clone size: .; CDR3 protein: CASSLAASGGSGTDTQYF; CDR3 DNA: TGCGCCAGCAGCTTGGCCGCTAGCGGGGGTAGTGGCACAGATACGCAGTATTTT
V gene: TRBV10-3; D gene: .; J gene: TRBJ2-7; clone size: .; CDR3 protein: CAISMDSYEQYF; CDR3 DNA: TGTGCCATCAGTATGGACAGCTACGAGCAGTACTTC
V gene: TRBV25-1; D gene: .; J gene: TRBJ2-7; clone size: .; CDR3 protein: CASSESSYEQYF; CDR3 DNA: TGTGCCAGCAGTGAATCCAGCTACGAGCAGTACTTC
V gene: TRBV7-9; D gene: TRBD1; J gene: TRBJ1-5; clone size: few; CDR3 protein: CASSLDRGDRVSQPQHF; CDR3 DNA: TGTGCCAGCAGCTTAGATAGGGGGGACAGGGTTAGTCAGCCCCAGCATTTT
V gene: TRBV6-1; D gene: TRBD2; J gene: TRBJ2-3; clone size: .; CDR3 protein: CASSGPRLAGARIDTQYF; CDR3 DNA: TGTGCCAGCAGTGGCCCCAGACTAGCGGGGGCGAGGATAGATACGCAGTATTTT
V gene: TRBV7-8; D gene: TRBD2; J gene: TRBJ2-1; clone size: .; CDR3 protein: CASSLRLLADLLYNEQFF; CDR3 DNA: TGTGCCAGCAGCTTAAGGTTGCTAGCGGACCTTCTCTACAATGAGCAGTTCTTC
V gene: TRBV9; D gene: .; J gene: TRBJ2-1; clone size: once; CDR3 protein: CASSVGVYNEQFF; CDR3 DNA: TGTGCCAGCAGCGTCGGGGTCTACAATGAGCAGTTCTTC